This TCR beta chain was identified in a study of shared clonotypes between healthy human individuals. This CDR3 has 13 amino acids. Trimming took off 2 bases at V and 2 bases at J, with 7 bases between the two ends. Germline V lookup: CDR1 PRHDT, CDR2 FYEKMQ (reference sequence). Naivety among CD8 cells was defined by CD45RO negativity and positive CCR7 selection, thereby excluding terminally differentiated effector memory CD45RA+ cells. Donors, healthy HIV-negative adults, lacked recent acute infections or vaccinations. Clones were sequenced by immunoSEQ multiplex PCR, and TCRdb holds only the in-frame ones, with some missing. The profile shows more than 2 million clones, 80% to 95% of them singletons.

This TCR was sampled from a man aged 18 to 29 in good health. Some clones in this sample may be carry-over from other donors' samples. The V call is TRBV13, the J call TRBJ2-7, with D possibly TRBD1 on 5 matching bases. The sample was naive CD8+ T cells from PBMCs. This CDR3 is CASSLLGAYEQYF. The CDR3 DNA reads TGTGCCAGCAGCTTATTAGGGGCCTACGAGCAGTACTTC.